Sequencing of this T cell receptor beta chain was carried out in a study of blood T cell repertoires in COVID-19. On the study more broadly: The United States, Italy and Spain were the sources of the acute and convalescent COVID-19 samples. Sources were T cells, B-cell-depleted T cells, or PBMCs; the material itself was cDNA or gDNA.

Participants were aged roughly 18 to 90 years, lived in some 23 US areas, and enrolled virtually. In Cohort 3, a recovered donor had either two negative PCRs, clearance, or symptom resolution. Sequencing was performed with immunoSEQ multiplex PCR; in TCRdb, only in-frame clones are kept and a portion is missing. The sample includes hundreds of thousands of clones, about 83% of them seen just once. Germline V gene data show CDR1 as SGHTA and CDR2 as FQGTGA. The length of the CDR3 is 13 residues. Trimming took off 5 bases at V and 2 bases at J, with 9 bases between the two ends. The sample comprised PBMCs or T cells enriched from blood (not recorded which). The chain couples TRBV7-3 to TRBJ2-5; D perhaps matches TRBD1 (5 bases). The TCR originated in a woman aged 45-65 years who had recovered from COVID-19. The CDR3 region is CASSTQGQETQYF. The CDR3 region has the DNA TGTGCCAGCAGCACCCAGGGTCAAGAGACCCAGTACTTC.